This T cell receptor beta chain was captured by sequencing in a study of CD8 T cells in ankylosing spondylitis. Findings and caveats of the study: Reports of some motif variants in reactive arthritis synovial fluid and blood predate this one. In peripheral blood, disease-linked CD8+ clones occurred at relatively low frequencies. Blood of patients with ankylosing spondylitis appeared to be characterized by a TCR beta motif of several highly homologous variants.

Concerning this clonotype itself: Its antigen is not known.

From the 5' RACE reads, TCRdb called clonotypes with MiXCR, one entry per CDR3 protein. Of around 130,000 distinct CDR3 sequences detected, 17% appear once; the ten largest clones hold 25% to 40%. The receptor's source is a male donor with ankylosing spondylitis. Sequencing was done on a sample of blood, either unsorted or a sorted T cell fraction (not recorded which).

CDR3 amino acids: CASSPPTSYEQYF. The CDR3 coding sequence is TGTGCCAGCAGTCCCCCTACGTCCTACGAGCAGTACTTC. V is TRBV27 and J is TRBJ2-7; D gene ambiguous. Germline values: CDR1 MNHEY, CDR2 SMNVEV (reference sequence). The V gene lost 5 bases and the J gene lost 1 base, with 9 bases spanning the gap. The CDR3 is 13 residues long.